This is a list of T cell receptor beta chains from one sample in a study of shared clonotypes between healthy human individuals. Assay: immunoSEQ multiplex PCR; the TCRdb copy retains only in-frame clones and omits some. The sample contains more than 2,000,000 clones, roughly nine tenths of which appear only once. The sample comprised naive CD4+ T cells sorted from blood. These receptors all come from a man younger than 35 in good health. The conserved cysteine and the conserved F or W are not part of the CDR3 here. The order of the fields is J gene, CDR3 length, V gene, clone size, CDR3 protein. Where a row states a size, it is once, few, many or the class of an expanded clone; other rows omit it.

j_call: TRBJ2-3
cdr3_length: 14
v_call: TRBV11-2
clone_size: -
cdr3_aa: ASSLDGTSAGDTQY

j_call: TRBJ1-4
cdr3_length: 13
v_call: TRBV18
clone_size: -
cdr3_aa: ASSPQGGTNEKLF

j_call: TRBJ1-2
cdr3_length: 13
v_call: TRBV5-1
clone_size: -
cdr3_aa: ASSFQRESSYGYT

j_call: TRBJ2-7
cdr3_length: 20
v_call: TRBV7-8
clone_size: once
cdr3_aa: ASSLEVELAGVFSDEAYEQY

j_call: TRBJ2-2
cdr3_length: 14
v_call: TRBV5-4
clone_size: -
cdr3_aa: ASSLAGVLGTGELF

j_call: TRBJ1-6
cdr3_length: 14
v_call: TRBV7-9
clone_size: -
cdr3_aa: ASSLGSRATGSPLH

j_call: TRBJ1-2
cdr3_length: 12
v_call: TRBV7-2
clone_size: -
cdr3_aa: ASNPGAPSYGYT

j_call: -
cdr3_length: 13
v_call: TRBV18
clone_size: -
cdr3_aa: ASSANSGGAYEQY

j_call: TRBJ2-7
cdr3_length: 16
v_call: TRBV21-1
clone_size: -
cdr3_aa: ASGKRGTSGTPFYEQY

j_call: TRBJ2-6
cdr3_length: 14
v_call: TRBV25-1
clone_size: -
cdr3_aa: ASSVLWSSGANVLT

j_call: TRBJ2-3
cdr3_length: 13
v_call: TRBV4-3
clone_size: -
cdr3_aa: ASSQEERGTDTQY

j_call: TRBJ2-1
cdr3_length: 14
v_call: TRBV9
clone_size: once
cdr3_aa: ASSSRGSLVYNEQF

j_call: TRBJ1-6
cdr3_length: 10
v_call: TRBV7-2
clone_size: -
cdr3_aa: ASSAGNSPLH

j_call: TRBJ2-1
cdr3_length: 13
v_call: TRBV19
clone_size: once
cdr3_aa: ASSLERGEVAEQF

j_call: TRBJ2-5
cdr3_length: 13
v_call: TRBV5-1
clone_size: -
cdr3_aa: ASSSGTRDRETQY

j_call: TRBJ2-3
cdr3_length: 10
v_call: TRBV10-3
clone_size: -
cdr3_aa: ATSRSTDTQY

j_call: TRBJ2-2
cdr3_length: 12
v_call: TRBV30
clone_size: -
cdr3_aa: AWTRGGRVGELF

j_call: TRBJ2-1
cdr3_length: 14
v_call: TRBV5-1
clone_size: -
cdr3_aa: ASSLERTGPYNEQF

j_call: TRBJ2-7
cdr3_length: 12
v_call: TRBV5-8
clone_size: -
cdr3_aa: ASRAVNPPYEQY

j_call: TRBJ2-7
cdr3_length: 14
v_call: TRBV4-3
clone_size: -
cdr3_aa: ASSQGRNSGSYEQY

j_call: TRBJ2-2
cdr3_length: 12
v_call: TRBV6-5
clone_size: -
cdr3_aa: ASSRDRATGELF

j_call: TRBJ2-7
cdr3_length: 12
v_call: TRBV19
clone_size: once
cdr3_aa: ASSGRLGSYEQY

j_call: TRBJ1-1
cdr3_length: 11
v_call: TRBV19
clone_size: -
cdr3_aa: ASSQVLNTEAF

j_call: TRBJ1-5
cdr3_length: 14
v_call: TRBV6-5
clone_size: -
cdr3_aa: ASSYGPDRPNQPQH

j_call: TRBJ1-2
cdr3_length: 13
v_call: TRBV4-3
clone_size: -
cdr3_aa: ASSQGQLTNYGYT

j_call: TRBJ2-3
cdr3_length: 11
v_call: TRBV5-4
clone_size: -
cdr3_aa: ASSSTGLNTQY

j_call: TRBJ2-2
cdr3_length: 10
v_call: TRBV6-5
clone_size: -
cdr3_aa: ASSTGQGELF

j_call: TRBJ2-5
cdr3_length: 12
v_call: TRBV6-1
clone_size: once
cdr3_aa: ASLGWLTQETQY

j_call: TRBJ2-7
cdr3_length: 10
v_call: TRBV19
clone_size: -
cdr3_aa: ATRDRVYEQY

j_call: TRBJ2-1
cdr3_length: 14
v_call: TRBV29-1
clone_size: -
cdr3_aa: SVEDYRGGSYNEQF

j_call: TRBJ1-2
cdr3_length: 12
v_call: TRBV6-1
clone_size: -
cdr3_aa: AILPGTNNYGYT

j_call: TRBJ1-3
cdr3_length: 13
v_call: TRBV19
clone_size: -
cdr3_aa: ASRMGPPGGNTIY

j_call: TRBJ1-5
cdr3_length: 10
v_call: TRBV6-1
clone_size: few
cdr3_aa: ASGRSNQPQH

j_call: TRBJ1-6
cdr3_length: 10
v_call: TRBV27
clone_size: -
cdr3_aa: ASSPLNSPLH

j_call: TRBJ1-6
cdr3_length: 13
v_call: TRBV16
clone_size: -
cdr3_aa: ASSPQAGNSSPLH

j_call: TRBJ2-7
cdr3_length: 16
v_call: TRBV7-9
clone_size: -
cdr3_aa: ASSLWGAQREGPYEQY

j_call: TRBJ1-3
cdr3_length: 15
v_call: TRBV18
clone_size: -
cdr3_aa: ASSPERPRGSGNTIY

j_call: TRBJ2-7
cdr3_length: 13
v_call: TRBV7-2
clone_size: -
cdr3_aa: ASSPWGAGGYEQY

j_call: TRBJ1-2
cdr3_length: 11
v_call: TRBV29-1
clone_size: -
cdr3_aa: TVVTGGPYGYT

j_call: TRBJ2-7
cdr3_length: 16
v_call: TRBV28
clone_size: -
cdr3_aa: ASSLTLQGITESTRQY

j_call: TRBJ2-2
cdr3_length: 13
v_call: TRBV5-5
clone_size: -
cdr3_aa: ASSPRTGSNGELF

j_call: TRBJ2-7
cdr3_length: 13
v_call: TRBV14
clone_size: -
cdr3_aa: ASSLGETMAYEQY

j_call: TRBJ2-3
cdr3_length: 13
v_call: TRBV4-2
clone_size: -
cdr3_aa: ASSQDPGGADTQY

j_call: -
cdr3_length: 13
v_call: TRBV5-1
clone_size: -
cdr3_aa: ASSRTRDYPYEQY

j_call: TRBJ1-2
cdr3_length: 12
v_call: TRBV6-4
clone_size: -
cdr3_aa: ASSGRNTGFGYT

j_call: TRBJ1-3
cdr3_length: 13
v_call: TRBV30
clone_size: -
cdr3_aa: AWGRWGVSGNTIY

j_call: TRBJ1-3
cdr3_length: 12
v_call: TRBV6-5
clone_size: -
cdr3_aa: ASSRDMGGNTIY

j_call: TRBJ2-6
cdr3_length: 14
v_call: TRBV10-3
clone_size: -
cdr3_aa: AVAPRENSGANVLT

j_call: TRBJ2-1
cdr3_length: 10
v_call: TRBV7-6
clone_size: -
cdr3_aa: ASSKGIDEQF